The 10 T cell receptor beta chains below come from one sample, sequenced in a study of spatial heterogeneity in lung cancer. The time point was: blood at routine non-recurrence follow-up after resection. TCRdb called the 5' RACE reads again in MiXCR, with one record for every CDR3 protein. The sample lists under 20,000 distinct CDR3 sequences; approximately 8.5% were seen once. The sequenced sample was PBMCs, obtained at follow-up. The origin of the receptors is a male donor with early-stage non-small cell lung cancer.

This clonotype has a count of ten or more. The chain is built from TRBV20-1 and TRBJ2-5; D gene uncertain. This CDR3 has 11 residues. CDR1 is DFQATT, CDR2 SNEGSKA, per germline (reference sequence). Trimming cost V 7 bases and J 6 bases, with 12 bases left between them. CDR3 sequence (DNA): TGCAGTGTACAAAGTCCGAAGACCCAGTACTTC. It is translated as CSVQSPKTQYF.

Ten or more counts support this clonotype. In nucleotides, the CDR3 is TGTGCCAGCAGCGACGGCACCTACGAGCAGTACTTC. It translates to CASSDGTYEQYF. The V call is TRBV7-9, the J call TRBJ2-7; D ambiguous. Germline loops: CDR1 SEHNR, CDR2 FQNEAQ (reference sequence). This CDR3 region has 12 residues. Between the trimmed V and J ends, which lost 5 bases and 2 bases, there was a span of 7 bases. Variable domain in full (rest from reference TRBV7-9 and TRBJ2-7): DTGVSQNPRHKITKRGQNVTFRCDPISEHNRLYWYRQTLGQGPEFLTYFQNEAQLEKSRLLSDRFSAERPKGSFSTLEIQRTEQGDSAMYLCASSDGTYEQYFGPGTRLTVT.

This clonotype was found many times. V and J are TRBV24-1 and TRBJ2-3; 7 bases map to TRBD2. The CDR3 totals 16 residues. Germline V gene sequence: CDR1 KGHDR, CDR2 SFDVKD. Trimming removed 0 bases from V and 2 bases from J; junction bases left unmatched: 4. The CDR3 sequence is CATSDLPGTTTDTQYF. CDR3 coding DNA: TGTGCCACCAGTGATTTGCCAGGGACTACCACAGATACGCAGTATTTT.

In regard to this clonotype: Possible read error: a much larger clone is one base away. The chain couples TRBV6-6 to TRBJ2-3, with D perhaps TRBD1 (6 bases). CDR1 is MNHNY, CDR2 SVGAGI, per germline (reference sequence). The CDR3 consists of 14 residues. CDR3 in amino acids: CASNLQTGLDMQYF. Here the CDR3 DNA reads TGTGCCAGCAACTTACAGACAGGCTTAGATATGCAGTATTTT.

This clonotype was found a few times. The genes are TRBV5-4 and TRBJ2-2; the D gene is possibly TRBD2 (6 bases). In germline, CDR1 is SGHNT, CDR2 YYREEE (reference sequence). The V and J ends lost 3 bases and 4 bases respectively, with 13 bases between them. This CDR3 contains 15 residues. The CDR3, as DNA: TGTGCCAGCAGCTCGAGAATGGGGGGCACCGGGGAGCTGTTTTTT. The encoded protein is CASSSRMGGTGELFF.

V gene TRBV15 combines with J gene TRBJ2-3; 10 bases map to TRBD2. Trimming took 0 bases from V and 5 from J; bases not matched to a gene: 5. This CDR3 spans 16 amino acids. CDR1 and CDR2 from the germline V gene are LNHNV and YYDKDF (reference sequence). In DNA, the CDR3 is TGTGCCACCAGCAGAGATACAGCGGGGGGGTTAGATACGCAGTATTTT. It specifies CATSRDTAGGLDTQYF.

A single count supports this clonotype. One end of the junction fails to match germline, which may point to a read error. The rearrangement uses TRBV20-1 and TRBJ1-5; 8 bases match TRBD1. Per the germline V gene, CDR1 is DFQATT and CDR2 is SNEGSKA (reference sequence). The CDR3 spans 16 residues. CDR3 sequence reads: CSASPGTGGDNQPQHF. The CDR3 DNA reads as TGCAGTGCCAGCCCCGGGACAGGTGGAGACAATCAGCCCCAACATTTT.

J is TRBJ1-1 and V is TRBV3-1, with D uncertain. This CDR3 has 14 residues. The germline V gene has CDR1 LGHDT and CDR2 YNNKEL (reference sequence). V dropped 5 bases and J dropped 1 base, with 11 bases sitting between them. In DNA form, the CDR3 reads TGTGCCAGCAGCGTGAGGACGACGAACACTGAAGCTTTCTTT. As protein: CASSVRTTNTEAFF.

This clonotype appeared many times. The DNA for the CDR3 is TGTGCCATCACCTCGACTGCGAACACTGAAGCTTTCTTT. Protein product: CAITSTANTEAFF. The chain links TRBV10-3 to TRBJ1-1; D gene ambiguous. This CDR3 has 13 residues. Germline CDR1 reads ENHRY; CDR2 reads SYGVKD. V was cut by 7 bases and J by 1 base, with 10 bases left in between.

This clonotype was seen ten or more times. The chain carries TRBV6-4 and TRBJ2-2; D possibly corresponds to TRBD1 (7 bases). This CDR3 has 16 amino acids. Germline CDR1 is MRHNA and CDR2 is SNTAGT. The V gene lost 0 bases and the J gene lost 6 bases, with 14 bases spanning the gap. CDR3 nucleotides: TGTGCCAGCAGTGACTCTCCAGGGGGAGGATCCGGGGAGCTGTTTTTT. This encodes CASSDSPGGGSGELFF.